The entry below describes one TCR beta chain. Trimming shortened V by 9 bases and J by 5 bases, and 19 bases separated the two germline ends. Germline CDR1 MNHEY, CDR2 SMNVEV (reference sequence). This CDR3 has 14 amino acids. Sequencing was performed with immunoSEQ multiplex PCR; in TCRdb, only in-frame clones are kept and a portion is missing. Of tens of thousands of clones listed, about 91% were seen once; the top ten hold under 4.5%. This sample is part of a study of identifying expanded T cells in peripheral blood. The receptor was derived from a person aged 18 to 75 in good health. Sequencing input: blood. The chain recombines TRBV27 with TRBJ2-5; perhaps TRBD2 as D (5 bases). CDR3 nucleotide sequence: TGTGCCAGTTCACCGGGCCTCGGAGGCGAGACCCAGTACTTC. This codes for CASSPGLGGETQYF.